This entry features one TCR beta chain sequence. The antigen remains unidentified. The record originates from a study of OX40 agonist ivuxolimab in advanced cancers. Turning to the study itself: Allowance was made for prior anti-PD-1, anti-PD-L1 or anti-CTLA-4 therapy, and around 41% had some.

Produced via immunoSEQ multiplex PCR; TCRdb's table is partial and in-frame only. This sample has about 62,000 clones, with about 88% found just once. Study-level results: CD4+ and CD8+ blood T cells expanded clonally by week 6 at 0.1 to 3.0 mg/kg. Average numbers of expanded clones were greater in CD8+ T cells than in CD4+.

The sequencing here drew on CD4+ or CD8+ T cells sorted from blood, taken in a trial of the OX40 agonist ivuxolimab. This receptor was obtained from an adult with an advanced solid tumor such as melanoma, head and neck, liver or kidney cancer.

The DNA of the CDR3 is TGTGCCAGCAGCTTACGGATGGGCACTGAAGCTTTCTTT. Protein product: CASSLRMGTEAFF. V usage is TRBV6-1 and J usage is TRBJ1-1, with D uncertain. Deletions cut 6 bases from V and 4 bases from J, with 12 bases between. The germline V gene encodes CDR1 MNHNS and CDR2 SASEGT. The CDR3 covers 13 residues.